This TCR beta chain was profiled in a study of shared clonotypes between healthy human individuals. The count of this clone is one. The antigen remains unidentified. Splitting the CD4+ cells yielded a CD45RA+ naive subset and a CD45RA-negative memory subset. Overall study findings and caveats: The study sampled only blood, and tissue repertoires likely differ.

The assay was run at deep level. Clones were sequenced by immunoSEQ multiplex PCR, and TCRdb holds only the in-frame ones, with some missing. The repertoire consists of 600,000 to 750,000 clones, with less than 80% occurring once and the leading ten covering under 2%. CDR1 is MRHNA, CDR2 SNTAGT, per germline. The CDR3 has 18 amino acids. V was pared by 2 bases and J by 1 base, with 18 bases between. V gene TRBV6-4 combines with J gene TRBJ2-1; either TRBD1 or TRBD2 may fit D (7 bases each). The sequencing sample was made of memory CD4+ T cells sorted from blood. Subset: CD45RA-negative fraction. This clonotype was obtained from a woman under 40 in good health. CDR3 region: CASSDRGLGSGSYNEQFF. CDR3 in DNA: TGTGCCAGCAGTGACAGGGGGCTAGGTAGCGGGTCCTACAATGAGCAGTTCTTC.